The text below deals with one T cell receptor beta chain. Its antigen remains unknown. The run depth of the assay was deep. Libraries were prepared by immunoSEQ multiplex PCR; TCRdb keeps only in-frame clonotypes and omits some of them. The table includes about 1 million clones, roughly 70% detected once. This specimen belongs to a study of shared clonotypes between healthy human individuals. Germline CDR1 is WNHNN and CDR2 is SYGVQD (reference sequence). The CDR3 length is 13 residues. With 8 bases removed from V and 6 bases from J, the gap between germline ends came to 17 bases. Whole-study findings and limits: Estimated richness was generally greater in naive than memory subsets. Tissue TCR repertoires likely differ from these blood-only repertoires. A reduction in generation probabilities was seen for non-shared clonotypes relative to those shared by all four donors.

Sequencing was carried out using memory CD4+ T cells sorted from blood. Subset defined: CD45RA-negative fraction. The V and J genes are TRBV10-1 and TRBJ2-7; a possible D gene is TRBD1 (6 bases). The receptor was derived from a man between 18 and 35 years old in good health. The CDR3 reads CASSPGAGSEQYF. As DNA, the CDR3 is TGCGCCAGCTCCCCAGGGGCTGGGTCCGAGCAGTACTTC.